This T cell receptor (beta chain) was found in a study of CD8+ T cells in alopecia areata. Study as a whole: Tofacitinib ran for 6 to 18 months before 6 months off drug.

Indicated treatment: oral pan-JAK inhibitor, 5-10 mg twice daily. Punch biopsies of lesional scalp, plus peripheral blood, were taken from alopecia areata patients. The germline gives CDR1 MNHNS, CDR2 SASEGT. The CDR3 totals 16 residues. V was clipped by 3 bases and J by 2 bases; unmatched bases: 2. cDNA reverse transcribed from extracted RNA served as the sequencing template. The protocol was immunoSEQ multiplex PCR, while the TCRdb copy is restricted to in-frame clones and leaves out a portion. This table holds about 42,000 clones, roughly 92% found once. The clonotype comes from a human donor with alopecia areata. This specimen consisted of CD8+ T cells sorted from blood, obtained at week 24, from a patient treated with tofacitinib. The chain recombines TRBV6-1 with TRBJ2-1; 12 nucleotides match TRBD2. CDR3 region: CASSELAGGTYNEQFF. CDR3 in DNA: TGTGCCAGCAGTGAGCTAGCGGGGGGGACCTACAATGAGCAGTTCTTC.